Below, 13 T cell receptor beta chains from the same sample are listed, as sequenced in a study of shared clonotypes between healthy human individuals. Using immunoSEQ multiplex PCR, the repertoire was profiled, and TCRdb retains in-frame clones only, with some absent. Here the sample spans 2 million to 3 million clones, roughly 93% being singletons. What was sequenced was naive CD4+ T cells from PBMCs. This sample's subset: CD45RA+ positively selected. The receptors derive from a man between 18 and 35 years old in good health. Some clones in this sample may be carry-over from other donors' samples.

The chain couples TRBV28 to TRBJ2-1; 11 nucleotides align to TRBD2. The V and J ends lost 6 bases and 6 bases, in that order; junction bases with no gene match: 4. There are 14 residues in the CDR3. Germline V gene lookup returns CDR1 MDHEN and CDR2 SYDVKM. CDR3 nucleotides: TGTGCCAGCAGGTTAGCGGGAGGGGTCAATGAGCAGTTCTTC. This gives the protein CASRLAGGVNEQFF.

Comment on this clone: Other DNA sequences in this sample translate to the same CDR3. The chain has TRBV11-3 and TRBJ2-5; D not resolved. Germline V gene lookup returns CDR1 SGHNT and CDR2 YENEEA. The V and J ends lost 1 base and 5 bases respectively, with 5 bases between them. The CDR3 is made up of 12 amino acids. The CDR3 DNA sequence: TGTGCCAGCAGCTTAGGGCGCGAGACCCAGTACTTC. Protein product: CASSLGRETQYF.

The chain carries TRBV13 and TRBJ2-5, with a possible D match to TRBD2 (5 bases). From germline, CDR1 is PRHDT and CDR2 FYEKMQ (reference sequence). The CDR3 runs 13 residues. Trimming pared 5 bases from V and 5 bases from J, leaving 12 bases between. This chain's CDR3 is CASSPGLSETQYF. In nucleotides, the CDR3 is TGTGCCAGCAGCCCCGGACTGAGCGAGACCCAGTACTTC.

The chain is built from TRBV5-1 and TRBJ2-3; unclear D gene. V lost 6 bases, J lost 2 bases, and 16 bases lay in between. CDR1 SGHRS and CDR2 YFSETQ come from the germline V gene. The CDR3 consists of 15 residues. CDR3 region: CASTNLGKATDTQYF. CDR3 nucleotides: TGCGCCAGCACCAACTTGGGGAAGGCCACAGATACGCAGTATTTT.

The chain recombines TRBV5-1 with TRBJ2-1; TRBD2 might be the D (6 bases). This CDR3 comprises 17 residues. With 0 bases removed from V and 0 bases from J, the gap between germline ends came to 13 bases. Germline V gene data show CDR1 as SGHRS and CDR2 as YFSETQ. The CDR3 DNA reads TGCGCCAGCAGCTTGGGTTGGCGGGAACTCTCCTACAATGAGCAGTTCTTC. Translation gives CASSLGWRELSYNEQFF.

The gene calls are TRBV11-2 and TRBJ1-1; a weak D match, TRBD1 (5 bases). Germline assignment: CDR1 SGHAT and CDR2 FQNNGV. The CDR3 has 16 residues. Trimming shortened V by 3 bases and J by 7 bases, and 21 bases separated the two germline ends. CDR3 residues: CASSFSFGPGRGEAFF. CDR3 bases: TGTGCCAGCAGCTTTTCGTTCGGGCCGGGGCGAGGTGAAGCTTTCTTT.

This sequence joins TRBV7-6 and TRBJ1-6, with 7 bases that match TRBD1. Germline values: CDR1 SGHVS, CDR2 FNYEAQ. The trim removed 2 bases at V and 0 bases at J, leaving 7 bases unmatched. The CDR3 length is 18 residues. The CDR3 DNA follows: TGTGCCAGCAGCTTATCCTTAGGGGGCAGCTCCTATAATTCACCCCTCCACTTT. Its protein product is CASSLSLGGSSYNSPLHF.

The CDR3 region has the DNA TGCAGCGTCCCTAACCGGGACTACAATGAGCAGTTCTTC. This gives the protein CSVPNRDYNEQFF. This sequence joins TRBV29-1 and TRBJ2-1; weak D call: TRBD2 (5 bases). Germline CDR1 is SQVTM and CDR2 is ANQGSEA. This CDR3 region has 13 residues. Trimming cost V 6 bases and J 3 bases, with 12 bases left between them.

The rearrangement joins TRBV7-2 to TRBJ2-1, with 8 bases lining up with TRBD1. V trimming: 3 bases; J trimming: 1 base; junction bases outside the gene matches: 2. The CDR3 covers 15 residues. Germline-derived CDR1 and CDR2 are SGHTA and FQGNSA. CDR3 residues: CASSLGQVSYNEQFF. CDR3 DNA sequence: TGTGCCAGCAGCTTGGGACAGGTATCCTACAATGAGCAGTTCTTC.

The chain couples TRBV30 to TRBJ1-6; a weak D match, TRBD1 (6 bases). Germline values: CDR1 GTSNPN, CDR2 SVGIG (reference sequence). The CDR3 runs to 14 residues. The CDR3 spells CVRAPQGLNSPLHF. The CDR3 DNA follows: TGTGTCCGGGCCCCGCAGGGGCTTAATTCACCCCTCCACTTT.

The CDR3 here is CASSFGVVGGWADTQYF. CDR3 coding DNA: TGCGCCAGCAGCTTTGGGGTAGTGGGAGGTTGGGCAGATACGCAGTATTTT. This chain uses TRBV4-3 with TRBJ2-3; a weak D match, TRBD2 (6 bases). The germline V gene has CDR1 LGHNA and CDR2 YSLEER. This CDR3 comprises 17 residues. Trimming left V 5 bases short and J 4 bases short, with 22 bases between.

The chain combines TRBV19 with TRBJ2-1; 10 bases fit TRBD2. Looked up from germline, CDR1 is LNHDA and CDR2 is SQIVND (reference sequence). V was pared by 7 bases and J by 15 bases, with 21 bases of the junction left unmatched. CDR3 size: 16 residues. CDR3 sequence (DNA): TGTGCCAGTACAATTAACCCCGGACTAGCGAGCGGGGGGGTGTTCTTC. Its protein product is CASTINPGLASGGVFF.

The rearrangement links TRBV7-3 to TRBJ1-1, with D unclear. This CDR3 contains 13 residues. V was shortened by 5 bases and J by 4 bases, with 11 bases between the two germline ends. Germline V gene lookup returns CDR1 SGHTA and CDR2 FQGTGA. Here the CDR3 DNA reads TGTGCCAGCAGCCTGAGGCATGGCACTGAAGCTTTCTTT. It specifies CASSLRHGTEAFF.